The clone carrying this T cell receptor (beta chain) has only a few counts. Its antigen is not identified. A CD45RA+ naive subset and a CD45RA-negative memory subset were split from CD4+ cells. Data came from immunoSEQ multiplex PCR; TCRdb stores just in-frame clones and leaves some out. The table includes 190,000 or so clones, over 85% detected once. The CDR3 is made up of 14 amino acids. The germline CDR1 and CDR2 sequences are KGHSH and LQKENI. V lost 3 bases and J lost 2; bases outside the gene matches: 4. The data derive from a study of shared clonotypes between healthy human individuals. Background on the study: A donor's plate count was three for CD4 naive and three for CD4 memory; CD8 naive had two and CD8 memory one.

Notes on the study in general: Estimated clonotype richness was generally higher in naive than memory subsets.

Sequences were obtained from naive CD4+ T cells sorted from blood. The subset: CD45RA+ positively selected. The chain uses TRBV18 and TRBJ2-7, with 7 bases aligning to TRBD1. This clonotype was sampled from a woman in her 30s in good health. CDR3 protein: CASSPRDRAYEQYF. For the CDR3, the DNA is TGTGCCAGCTCACCCCGGGACAGAGCCTACGAGCAGTACTTC.